These 5 T cell receptor beta chains share one sample of origin, sequenced in a study of T-cell reconstitution after alpha-beta-depleted transplantation in children. Molecular barcoding with unique molecular identifiers was used for the TCRbeta library. Each CDR3 protein is one row after TCRdb ran MiXCR on the PCR reads. The sample consists of around 500,000 distinct CDR3 sequences, around 13% of them appearing once. The sample consisted of PBMCs from the stem cell graft donor, taken from the stem cell graft. These receptors all stem from a human donor who donated a stem cell graft to a child with combined immunodeficiency.

The chain couples TRBV24-1 to TRBJ1-1; D call uncertain. Germline-derived CDR1 and CDR2 are KGHDR and SFDVKD. Trimming took off 3 bases at V and 4 bases at J, with 17 bases between the two ends. The CDR3 runs to 16 residues. CDR3 nucleotides: TGTGCCACCAGTGATATGCCAGGTATCTTCGGCACTGAAGCTTTCTTT. Amino acid sequence: CATSDMPGIFGTEAFF.

This clonotype was observed many times. This chain connects TRBV29-1 to TRBJ2-7, with D possibly TRBD1 on 6 matching bases. V lost 3 bases and J 0 bases, leaving 18 bases between the germline ends. CDR3 length: 16 residues. Germline CDR1 SQVTM, CDR2 ANQGSEA. The CDR3 is CSVEEMGHPSSYEQYF. CDR3 sequence (DNA): TGCAGCGTTGAGGAAATGGGACATCCGAGCTCCTACGAGCAGTACTTC.

The genes are TRBV6-5 and TRBJ2-3, with 11 bases aligning to TRBD2. Per germline, CDR1 MNHEY and CDR2 SVGAGI. With 4 bases clipped from V and 6 bases from J, the junction kept 9 bases outside the gene matches. The CDR3 has 16 amino acids. For the CDR3, the DNA is TGTGCCAGCAGTTTCTTAGCGGGGGGGCCAGGGGATACGCAGTATTTT. Amino acid sequence: CASSFLAGGPGDTQYF.

V and J are TRBV12-3 or TRBV12-4 and TRBJ2-4; weak D call: TRBD2 (5 bases). Trimming took off 6 bases at V and 0 bases at J, with 15 bases between the two ends. This CDR3 is built from 16 residues. The CDR3 loop reads CASSPMGAGAKNIQYF. The CDR3 coding sequence is TGTGCCAGCAGCCCGATGGGTGCGGGAGCCAAAAACATTCAGTACTTC.

Comment on this clonotype: A read error is possible here, since a much larger clone lies one base away. J is TRBJ2-7 and V is TRBV28; 8 nucleotides match TRBD1. CDR1 is MDHEN, CDR2 SYDVKM, per germline. The CDR3 has 14 amino acids. Germline trimming cut 2 bases from V and 2 bases from J; bases unmatched to any gene: 2. The CDR3 bases are TGTGCCAGCAGTTTACGGACAGGGCCCTACGAGCAGTACTTC. This sequence encodes CASSLRTGPYEQYF.